This is a list of T cell receptor beta chains from one sample in a study of patients and donors after allogeneic stem cell transplantation. TCRdb used MiXCR to reprocess the RT-PCR reads, holding one entry per CDR3 protein. Seen here are approximately 150,000 distinct CDR3 sequences, roughly 22% observed once, and the top ten hold roughly a quarter. The sequenced material came from blood, either unsorted or a sorted T cell fraction (not recorded which). The receptors were sampled from a human donor who was either an allogeneic HSCT recipient or a stem cell or donor lymphocyte infusion donor (not recorded which). It is not recorded whose cells these are; they may come from a transplant donor. CDR3s include the opening cysteine and the closing phenylalanine or tryptophan. Fields, in order: clone size, V gene, D gene, J gene, CDR3 protein, CDR3 DNA. The D gene is left open where the match is weak. Rows may omit the clone size; those that give it use once, few, many or a size class.

>NA|TRBV12-3/TRBV12-4|NA|TRBJ1-6
CASSPTGPPPLHF
TGTGCCAGCAGTCCCACCGGTCCTCCACCCCTCCACTTT
>NA|TRBV29-1|NA|TRBJ1-2
CSVNNRDTSTF
TGCAGCGTGAACAACAGGGATACCAGCACCTTC
>NA|TRBV7-3|TRBD1|TRBJ1-2
CASSLRGQGAPTSF
TGTGCCAGCAGCTTACGGGGACAGGGGGCTCCCACTTCCTTC
>NA|TRBV20-1|NA|TRBJ1-5
CSAGGGPQHF
TGCAGTGCTGGGGGAGGTCCCCAGCATTTT
>many|TRBV14|NA|TRBJ1-4
CASSQDARPPNEKLFF
TGTGCCAGCAGCCAAGATGCCCGGCCGCCTAATGAAAAACTGTTTTTT
>few|TRBV20-1|NA|TRBJ2-1
CSARDRGGIWDNEQFF
TGCAGTGCTAGAGATCGTGGCGGGATATGGGACAATGAGCAGTTCTTC
>NA|TRBV4-1|NA|TRBJ1-2
CASSQVTGGGEYGYTF
TGCGCCAGCAGCCAAGTTACAGGAGGAGGGGAATATGGCTACACCTTC
>few|TRBV7-9|TRBD2|TRBJ2-7
CASSLWRSSGRAYEQYF
TGTGCCAGCAGCTTATGGAGGAGTAGCGGGAGGGCCTACGAGCAGTACTTC
>NA|TRBV4-2|TRBD2|TRBJ2-3
CASSQLGLAGNTDTQYF
TGTGCCAGCAGCCAACTTGGCCTAGCGGGAAACACAGATACGCAGTATTTT
>NA|TRBV5-1|NA|TRBJ1-1
CASSLDVNTEAFF
TGCGCCAGCAGCTTGGACGTAAACACTGAAGCTTTCTTT
>few|TRBV4-1|TRBD1|TRBJ1-1
CASSQETGWSEAFF
TGCGCCAGCAGCCAAGAGACAGGGTGGTCTGAAGCTTTCTTT
>NA|TRBV5-1|NA|TRBJ1-3
CASSLAHGGNTIYF
TGCGCCAGCAGCTTGGCACACGGAGGAAACACCATATATTTT
>few|TRBV5-1|NA|TRBJ2-1
CASSLVWGSNEQFF
TGCGCCAGCAGCTTGGTTTGGGGTTCGAATGAGCAGTTCTTC
>few|TRBV5-1|TRBD1|TRBJ1-1
CASSSGQGDAEAFF
TGCGCCAGCAGTTCTGGACAGGGGGACGCTGAAGCTTTCTTT
>NA|TRBV5-1|NA|TRBJ2-6
CASSLDAGANVLTF
TGCGCCAGCAGCTTGGATGCTGGGGCCAACGTCCTGACTTTC
>NA|TRBV12-3/TRBV12-4|NA|TRBJ2-7
CASSIWNSYEQYF
TGTGCCAGCAGTATCTGGAATTCCTACGAGCAGTACTTC
>NA|TRBV5-1|NA|TRBJ2-4
CASSFPDSRDIQYF
TGCGCCAGCAGCTTCCCGGACAGCCGTGATATTCAGTACTTC
>NA|TRBV18|NA|TRBJ2-1
CASSPPDGLYLAF
TGTGCCAGCTCACCACCGGATGGTTTATACTTAGCCTTC
>few|TRBV12-3/TRBV12-4|NA|TRBJ1-1
CASSLTAEAFF
TGTGCCAGCAGTTTAACCGCTGAAGCTTTCTTT
>NA|TRBV5-1|NA|TRBJ1-6
CASSLGGLGRSPLHF
TGCGCCAGCAGCTTGGGGGGCCTCGGGCGGTCACCCCTCCACTTT
>NA|TRBV6-1|NA|TRBJ1-1
CASSKPVQNTEAFF
TGTGCCAGCAGCAAACCGGTCCAGAACACTGAAGCTTTCTTT
>NA|TRBV19|NA|TRBJ1-5
CASSIPPYSNQPQHF
TGTGCCAGTAGTATTCCCCCCTATAGCAATCAGCCCCAGCATTTT
>NA|TRBV10-3|TRBD1|TRBJ1-5
CASKFGQGDQPQHF
TGTGCCAGTAAATTCGGACAGGGAGATCAGCCCCAGCATTTT
>NA|TRBV12-3/TRBV12-4|TRBD1|TRBJ1-5
CASSSPGQVSNQPQHF
TGTGCCAGCAGTTCACCGGGACAGGTTAGCAATCAGCCCCAGCATTTT
>NA|TRBV12-3/TRBV12-4|NA|TRBJ2-5
CASSLIYYQETQYF
TGTGCCAGCAGTTTAATATATTACCAAGAGACCCAGTACTTC
>few|TRBV20-1|NA|TRBJ2-2
CSARRAGSRSNTGELFF
TGCAGTGCGAGGAGGGCGGGCTCCCGCTCTAACACCGGGGAGCTGTTTTTT
>few|TRBV10-3|TRBD1|TRBJ2-1
CAISRGQGRNEQFF
TGTGCCATCAGTCGGGGACAGGGGAGGAATGAGCAGTTCTTC
>NA|TRBV12-3/TRBV12-4|NA|TRBJ2-3
CASSTAFSIVDTQYF
TGTGCCAGCAGTACTGCATTCTCGATTGTAGATACGCAGTATTTT
>NA|TRBV7-8|NA|TRBJ2-2
CASITGRVFTGELFF
TGTGCCAGCATTACGGGACGGGTTTTCACCGGGGAGCTGTTTTTT
>NA|TRBV7-8|NA|TRBJ2-1
CASSLVGRSSYNEQFF
TGTGCCAGCAGCTTAGTCGGCAGGAGCTCCTACAATGAGCAGTTCTTC